This entry concerns a single TCR beta chain. Its target is unknown. The entry originates in a study of shared clonotypes between healthy human individuals. Study results and limitations: The study generally estimated greater richness for naive than memory subsets. Since donors were few, the genetic and exposure-history diversity represented was limited.

Cells designated naive CD8 were CD45RO-negative and were positively selected for CCR7, with terminally differentiated effector memory CD45RA+ cells excluded. Germline V gene lookup returns CDR1 SGHDN and CDR2 FVKESK. The V end lost 1 base, the J end lost 10 bases, and 8 bases lay between the germline ends. CDR3 size: 12 residues. A deep-level run was used for the assay. The repertoire was sequenced with immunoSEQ multiplex PCR; TCRdb's copy has only in-frame clones and lacks some. The sample consists of more than 550,000 clones, about 91% of them appearing once. The sequenced sample was naive CD8+ T cells sorted from blood. V gene TRBV14 combines with J gene TRBJ2-1; D remains ambiguous. The TCR comes from a man aged 30-40 years in good health. The CDR3 DNA sequence: TGTGCCAGCAGCCAAGGAGCATGGGAGCAGTTCTTC. As protein: CASSQGAWEQFF.